The 15 T cell receptor beta chains below come from one sample, sequenced in a study of T cell responses to AZD1222 COVID-19 vaccine (dated by TCRdb to the early 2020s). The time point label corresponds to: about 28 days (+/-7) after the second vaccine dose. Preparation of the library involved the immunoSEQ multiplex PCR assay. Entries here come from immuneACCESS through TCRdb and include only in-frame sequences with V and J called. Some clones fail to appear in such tables; in the studies checked, an unresolved V gene covers under half of the shortfall, and the cause of the remainder is unknown. In this sample the table shows roughly 150,000 clones, more than 85% of which occur a single time. 1% to 1.5% of the sample is held by the ten biggest clonotypes. The source was peripheral blood, collected 28 days after the second AZD1222 dose. These receptors all come from an adult who received the AZD1222 COVID-19 vaccine.

The CDR3 sequence: CASSLQRGQGRETQYF. CDR3 nucleotide sequence: TGTGCCAGTAGTCTTCAAAGAGGACAGGGACGAGAGACCCAGTACTTC. The chain has TRBV19 and TRBJ2-5, with 8 bases identical to TRBD1. Germline V gene data show CDR1 as LNHDA and CDR2 as SQIVND (reference sequence). Germline trimming cut 5 bases from V and 4 bases from J; bases unmatched to any gene: 12. The CDR3 sequence is 16 residues long.

J is TRBJ2-3 and V is TRBV5-1; 8 nucleotides align to TRBD1. With V trimmed by 4 bases and J by 4 bases, 8 bases remained unmatched. The germline gives CDR1 SGHRS, CDR2 YFSETQ. The CDR3 totals 15 residues. CDR3 sequence reads: CASSVQGARADTQYF. CDR3 in DNA: TGCGCCAGCAGCGTTCAGGGGGCGCGGGCAGATACGCAGTATTTT.

The chain joins TRBV7-3 to TRBJ2-2, with TRBD1 identical over 7 bases. Germline CDR1 and CDR2: SGHTA and FQGTGA. The CDR3 consists of 15 residues. The junction had 1 base not matched to a gene; V was cut back by 3 bases and J by 0 bases. CDR3 in DNA: TGTGCCAGCAGCTTGGGACAGACGAACACCGGGGAGCTGTTTTTT. Protein sequence: CASSLGQTNTGELFF.

A single count supports this clone. J is TRBJ2-7 and V is TRBV11-3; D is unclear. The CDR3 consists of 13 residues. V was clipped by 2 bases and J by 3 bases, with 8 bases between them. Germline CDR1 reads SGHNT; CDR2 reads YENEEA. In DNA, the CDR3 is TGTGCCAGCAGCTTAAAGCGCGACTACGAGCAGTACTTC. Translated, it gives CASSLKRDYEQYF.

The chain carries TRBV10-1 and TRBJ2-3; 11 nucleotides agree with TRBD2. Trimming removed 4 bases from V and 4 bases from J; junction bases left unmatched: 4. This CDR3 contains 15 residues. Germline CDR1 is WNHNN and CDR2 is SYGVQD (reference sequence). This chain's CDR3 is CASSGRTSGPDTQYF. The CDR3 coding sequence is TGCGCCAGCAGTGGCCGGACTAGCGGGCCAGATACGCAGTATTTT.

The V gene is TRBV12-3 or TRBV12-4, the J gene TRBJ1-2, with 9 bases that match TRBD1. J gave up 8 bases and V 6 bases, and 7 bases lay outside the gene matches. The CDR3 spans 13 residues. The CDR3 spells CASSWGQGEGYTF. In DNA form, the CDR3 reads TGTGCCAGCAGCTGGGGACAGGGTGAAGGCTACACCTTC.

The chain joins TRBV7-9 to TRBJ2-7; D ambiguous. There are 15 residues in the CDR3. V dropped 1 base and J dropped 7 bases, with 17 bases sitting between them. The V gene's germline CDR1 is SEHNR and CDR2 FQNEAQ (reference sequence). The CDR3 protein is CASSLVAPPTGEQYF. The DNA of the CDR3 is TGTGCCAGCAGCTTAGTGGCTCCCCCCACCGGTGAGCAGTACTTC.

This clone was detected once. This rearrangement joins TRBV7-6 to TRBJ2-2, with D hard to call. The CDR3 contains 14 residues. Trimming cost V 0 bases and J 1 base, with 3 bases left between them. In germline, CDR1 is SGHVS, CDR2 FNYEAQ. The CDR3 region has the DNA TGTGCCAGCAGCTTAGCAGGGAACACCGGGGAGCTGTTTTTT. It specifies CASSLAGNTGELFF.

This chain links TRBV19 with TRBJ1-2; 9 nucleotides match TRBD1. The CDR3 is 14 amino acids. Germline values: CDR1 LNHDA, CDR2 SQIVND (reference sequence). V shed 9 bases and J 4 bases; nucleotides not matched to a gene: 9. CDR3 nucleotide sequence: TGTGCCAGCTCCGGACAGGGGAGGTCCTATGGCTACACCTTC. Its translation is CASSGQGRSYGYTF.

In this sample, this clone turned up many times. J is TRBJ2-2 and V is TRBV12-3 or TRBV12-4, with no clear D. This CDR3 is 11 amino acids long. V lost 8 bases to trimming and J lost 4 bases, with 5 bases between them. The CDR3 nucleotides read TGTGCCAGCGCACGCACCGGGGAGCTGTTTTTT. Its translation: CASARTGELFF.

This chain connects TRBV18 to TRBJ1-5; D is unresolved. CDR1 KGHSH and CDR2 LQKENI come from the germline V gene. V was pared by 3 bases and J by 0 bases, with 12 bases between. This CDR3 is 16 amino acids long. The CDR3 DNA is TGTGCCAGCTCACCGGCTCAGATCTATAGCAATCAGCCCCAGCATTTT. Its translation: CASSPAQIYSNQPQHF.

The V and J genes are TRBV27 and TRBJ2-1; 7 positions match TRBD2. Germline trimming cut 7 bases from V and 6 bases from J; bases unmatched to any gene: 9. The germline gives CDR1 MNHEY, CDR2 SMNVEV (reference sequence). The CDR3 has 14 amino acids. The CDR3 coding sequence is TGTGCCAGCATCAATTGGGGGGGACGCAATGAGCAGTTCTTC. This sequence encodes CASINWGGRNEQFF.

Notes on this clone: At the DNA level, this CDR3 is encoded by other sequences in the same sample as well. The rearrangement uses TRBV5-1 and TRBJ1-2, with 7 bases identical to TRBD1. Losses at the gene ends were 0 bases for V and 6 bases for J; bases not matched to a gene: 2. There are 13 residues in the CDR3. CDR1 SGHRS and CDR2 YFSETQ come from the germline V gene. CDR3 sequence: CASSLGQGDGYTF. CDR3 bases: TGCGCCAGCAGCTTGGGACAGGGAGATGGCTACACCTTC.

The V and J genes are TRBV18 and TRBJ2-5; the D is unclear. Germline loops: CDR1 KGHSH, CDR2 LQKENI. There are 15 residues in the CDR3. V gave up 0 bases and J gave up 5 bases, with 13 bases separating them. As DNA, the CDR3 is TGTGCCAGCTCACCACCAGGGAACTTAATGGAGACCCAGTACTTC. Its translation: CASSPPGNLMETQYF.

The V gene is TRBV5-1, the J gene TRBJ2-1; no clear D gene. In germline, CDR1 is SGHRS, CDR2 YFSETQ. The CDR3 has 15 amino acids. V dropped 7 bases and J dropped 0 bases, with 14 bases sitting between them. In DNA form, the CDR3 reads TGCGCCAGCGGCCAGCTTGAGAGCTCCTACAATGAGCAGTTCTTC. Protein sequence: CASGQLESSYNEQFF.